Each of the 20 T cell receptor beta chains below was sequenced from the same sample in a study of blood T cells in healthy people across ages. Using a J-beta primer mix together with a sample-barcoded 5' primer, a second PCR was run for roughly 7 to 11 cycles. TCRdb reanalysed the 5' RACE reads using MiXCR and keeps one entry per CDR3 protein. The sample consists of about 1,800,000 distinct CDR3 sequences, roughly 27% of them appearing once. Sample: blood. These receptors came from a woman in her thirties in good health.

J is TRBJ1-4 and V is TRBV30, with D maybe TRBD1 (6 bases). V lost 4 bases and J 4 bases, leaving 10 bases between the germline ends. CDR1 is GTSNPN, CDR2 SVGIG, per germline (reference sequence). The CDR3 extends over 13 amino acids. The CDR3 DNA follows: TGTGCCTGGAACGGACAGATTAATGAAAAACTGTTTTTT. Translating gives CAWNGQINEKLFF.

This clonotype was observed a few times. This CDR3 reads CASSVGPNIQYF. The DNA of the CDR3 is TGTGCCAGCAGCGTAGGCCCAAACATTCAGTACTTC. The V call is TRBV7-9, the J call TRBJ2-4; D not resolved. Germline CDR1 reads SEHNR; CDR2 reads FQNEAQ (reference sequence). CDR3 length: 12 residues. Trimming stripped 5 bases from V and 6 bases from J, with 8 bases between.

This clonotype was recorded a few times. J is TRBJ2-1 and V is TRBV29-1; maybe TRBD2 (7 bases). Germline assignment: CDR1 SQVTM and CDR2 ANQGSEA. This CDR3 spans 21 amino acids. As DNA, the CDR3 is TGCATCGCACGAGCTTCCAGGGGAGGCCAGGTGGGGGGGAGCTCCTACAATGAGCAGTTCTTC. This codes for CIARASRGGQVGGSSYNEQFF.

This clonotype was seen a few times. The V and J genes are TRBV27 and TRBJ2-2; TRBD1 might be the D (6 bases). CDR1 and CDR2 from the germline V gene are MNHEY and SMNVEV (reference sequence). There are 15 residues in the CDR3. Trimming took off 2 bases at V and 5 bases at J, with 12 bases between the two ends. In nucleotides, the CDR3 is TGTGCCAGCAGTTTAAAAGGGACATGGACCGGGGAGCTGTTTTTT. It codes for CASSLKGTWTGELFF.

Notes on this clonotype: At one boundary the junction diverges from the germline segment, which might be a read error. The chain recombines TRBV4-3 with TRBJ2-1, with D tentatively TRBD1 (7 bases). The CDR3 is made up of 15 amino acids. The germline CDR1 and CDR2 sequences are LGHNA and YSLEER. CDR3 nucleotides: TGCGCCAGCAGCCGCGGGGACAGCTCCTACGATGAGCAGTTCTTC. This codes for CASSRGDSSYDEQFF.

The chain carries TRBV11-2 and TRBJ2-7; TRBD2 matches 14 bases. The CDR3 is made up of 18 amino acids. Looked up from germline, CDR1 is SGHAT and CDR2 is FQNNGV. Trimming took 0 bases from V and 3 from J; bases not matched to a gene: 7. This CDR3 reads CASSLESLGTSGSYEQYF. In DNA, the CDR3 is TGTGCCAGCAGCTTAGAGTCTCTCGGGACTAGCGGGAGCTACGAGCAGTACTTC.

The chain recombines TRBV2 with TRBJ1-2, with TRBD1 matching over 8 bases. CDR3 size: 12 residues. After removal of 7 bases from V and 6 bases from J, the junction contained 4 bases not matched to a gene. Germline CDR1 is SNHLY and CDR2 is FYNNEI. CDR3 loop: CASTGQGDGYTF. CDR3 in DNA: TGTGCCAGCACTGGACAGGGAGATGGCTACACCTTC.

CDR3 sequence: CASSAGGAGWPDTQYF. CDR3 nucleotides: TGTGCCAGCAGCGCCGGGGGCGCAGGTTGGCCAGATACGCAGTATTTT. The V call is TRBV9, the J call TRBJ2-3, with D perhaps matching TRBD1 or TRBD2 (6 bases each). Germline values: CDR1 SGDLS, CDR2 YYNGEE. CDR3 length: 16 residues. Trimming left V 3 bases short and J 4 bases short, with 18 bases between.

The CDR3: CASSYSVEASYEQYF. The DNA of the CDR3 is TGTGCCAGCAGTTACTCGGTGGAGGCCTCCTACGAGCAGTACTTC. The genes are TRBV6-5 and TRBJ2-7; weak D call: TRBD2 (5 bases). Germline values: CDR1 MNHEY, CDR2 SVGAGI. The V gene lost 0 bases and the J gene lost 0 bases, with 9 bases spanning the gap. The CDR3 loop spans 15 amino acids.

This clonotype occurred a few times. The chain combines TRBV11-2 with TRBJ2-1; 13 bases are shared with TRBD2. The V and J ends lost 3 bases and 10 bases, in that order; junction bases with no gene match: 12. Germline values: CDR1 SGHAT, CDR2 FQNNGV. The CDR3 totals 17 residues. This CDR3 reads CASSFESGLAGSEEQFF. CDR3 nucleotides: TGTGCCAGCAGCTTCGAATCGGGACTAGCGGGGTCCGAGGAGCAGTTCTTC.

This chain uses TRBV6-5 with TRBJ1-2; a possible D gene is TRBD1 (6 bases). The CDR3 is made up of 13 amino acids. With 7 bases removed from V and 0 bases from J, the gap between germline ends came to 9 bases. The germline CDR1 and CDR2 sequences are MNHEY and SVGAGI. CDR3 sequence: CASKQGTNYGYTF. The CDR3 nucleotides read TGTGCCAGCAAACAGGGCACTAACTATGGCTACACCTTC.

The chain recombines TRBV2 with TRBJ1-1; TRBD1 is a possible D gene (5 bases). This CDR3 contains 14 residues. V lost 8 bases and J 7 bases, leaving 20 bases between the germline ends. Germline lookup yields CDR1 SNHLY and CDR2 FYNNEI. CDR3 sequence (DNA): TGTGCCAGCGGAGGGGCGCCGTTTGAGGTTGAAGCTTTCTTT. It is translated as CASGGAPFEVEAFF.

The count of this clonotype is one. This sequence joins TRBV7-8 and TRBJ2-1, with D tentatively TRBD2 (6 bases). The V gene lost 7 bases and the J gene lost 9 bases, with 13 bases spanning the gap. Germline CDR1 and CDR2: SGHVS and FQNEAQ. The CDR3 loop spans 12 amino acids. Here the CDR3 DNA reads TGTGCCAGCAACTCCCGGAGGGGTGAGCAGTTCTTC. As protein: CASNSRRGEQFF.

This clonotype was detected only a few times. The genes are TRBV20-1 and TRBJ1-4; D perhaps matches TRBD1 (6 bases). In germline, CDR1 is DFQATT, CDR2 SNEGSKA (reference sequence). This CDR3 is built from 15 residues. Deletions cut 4 bases from V and 8 bases from J, with 20 bases between. The CDR3, as DNA: TGCAGTGCTACACGAGGGGGAGTAGGGTACGAAAAACTGTTTTTT. Translated: CSATRGGVGYEKLFF.

Note on this clonotype: A junction boundary mismatches the germline segment, possibly from a read error. The chain has TRBV7-9 and TRBJ2-4; weak D call: TRBD1 (5 bases). Matching the DNA end better, TRBJ2-5 makes the J call doubtful. The length of the CDR3 is 13 residues. Germline V CDR1 and CDR2: SEHNR, FQNEAQ (reference sequence). For the CDR3, the DNA is TGTGCCGGCAGAAGACAGAGTAAAGAGACCCAGTACTTC. The encoded protein is CAGRRQSKETQYF.

This clonotype was detected only a few times. The chain recombines TRBV5-1 with TRBJ2-1; tentative D call: TRBD1 (5 bases). This CDR3 spans 14 amino acids. With 0 bases removed from V and 10 bases from J, the gap between germline ends came to 14 bases. Germline V CDR1 and CDR2: SGHRS, YFSETQ. The CDR3 DNA follows: TGCGCCAGCAGCTTGGATCCAGGGCTTCAGGAGCAGTTCTTC. Its translation is CASSLDPGLQEQFF. Filled out from reference TRBV5-1 and TRBJ2-1, the complete variable domain reads KAGVTQTPRYLIKTRGQQVTLSCSPISGHRSVSWYQQTPGQGLQFLFEYFSETQRNKGNFPGRFSGRQFSNSRSEMNVSTLELGDSALYLCASSLDPGLQEQFFGPGTRLTVL.

The V call is TRBV6-1, the J call TRBJ2-3, with TRBD2 matching 10 bases. The trim removed 1 base at V and 4 bases at J, leaving 2 bases unmatched. Germline V gene lookup returns CDR1 MNHNS and CDR2 SASEGT. The CDR3 is made up of 15 amino acids. Written as DNA, the CDR3 is TGTGCCAGCAGTGAAGAAGCGGGGGGGCCAGATACGCAGTATTTT. This gives the protein CASSEEAGGPDTQYF.

This clonotype has more than one count but fewer than ten. The chain is built from TRBV20-1 and TRBJ1-1; 10 nucleotides align to TRBD1. This CDR3 has 15 residues. The germline CDR1 and CDR2 sequences are DFQATT and SNEGSKA (reference sequence). J was trimmed by 4 bases and V by 4 bases; bases with no gene match: 9. The CDR3 protein is CSATPRDRGSTEAFF. CDR3 DNA sequence: TGCAGTGCTACGCCACGGGACAGGGGATCCACTGAAGCTTTCTTT.

This clonotype has a count of ten or more. The chain couples TRBV7-6 to TRBJ1-1; the D is unclear. The germline V and J ends were trimmed by 5 bases and 1 base, with 11 bases remaining between them. CDR1 SGHVS and CDR2 FNYEAQ come from the germline V gene. The CDR3 consists of 14 residues. CDR3 residues: CASSPRTENTEAFF. CDR3 nucleotide sequence: TGTGCCAGCAGCCCTCGGACGGAGAACACTGAAGCTTTCTTT.

This sequence joins TRBV12-3 or TRBV12-4 and TRBJ2-3; the D gene is possibly TRBD1 (5 bases). This CDR3 spans 15 amino acids. Trimming pared 6 bases from V and 1 base from J, leaving 14 bases between. CDR3 DNA: TGTGCCAGCAGCCCTCCCAGGGCAGGCACAGATACGCAGTATTTT. Amino acids: CASSPPRAGTDTQYF.